This entry features one T cell receptor beta chain sequence. Its specificity is unknown. The V gene's germline CDR1 is PRHDT and CDR2 FYEKMQ (reference sequence). Trimming took 5 bases from V and 5 from J; bases not matched to a gene: 3. The CDR3 has 14 residues. The source of the sample is a study of radiotherapy plus CTLA-4 blockade in lung cancer. The study's findings and limits: Together with interferon-beta, which increased in serum after radiation, early dynamic changes in blood T cell clones were reportedly the best predictors of response. In blood, after radiotherapy plus ipilimumab, tumor-derived TCR clones expanded.

Patients had chemo-refractory metastatic non-small-cell lung cancer and received focal radiation plus CTLA-4 blockade that used ipilimumab. Libraries were prepared by immunoSEQ multiplex PCR; TCRdb keeps only in-frame clonotypes and omits some of them. The top ten clones hold about 6.1% of a sample with approximately 50,000 clones, approximately 80% of them seen once. This receptor was obtained from a human donor with non-small cell lung cancer whose response to radiotherapy plus ipilimumab could not be evaluated. The source was peripheral blood, collected from a patient treated with radiotherapy plus ipilimumab. The chain has TRBV13 and TRBJ2-1; 10 bases match TRBD1. CDR3 in amino acids: CASSLGTGDNEQFF. CDR3 DNA: TGTGCCAGCAGCCTCGGGACAGGGGACAATGAGCAGTTCTTC.